This is a list of T cell receptor beta chains from one sample in a study of beta chain features in type 1 diabetes. Clones were read by immunoSEQ multiplex PCR, and TCRdb kept only the in-frame ones, dropping some. The sample carries more than 250,000 clones, roughly 21% recorded once. Material for sequencing was naive CD4+ T cells from blood. Every receptor here comes from a woman aged 40 to 49 with type 1 diabetes. Both conserved end residues are part of each CDR3. D genes are given only for firm matches. Only some rows state a clone size, as once, few, many or a class for expanded clones.

D: .; size: few; V: TRBV28; J: TRBJ1-6; DNA: TGTGCCAGCAGTTTACTCCTGCGATGGTCCCTCCACTTT; CDR3: CASSLLLRWSLHF
D: TRBD2; size: few; V: TRBV30; J: TRBJ2-7; DNA: TGTGCCTGGAGTGTCAAAGCGGGAGGGCCGGAACCCTTC; CDR3: CAWSVKAGGPEPF
D: .; size: few; V: TRBV4-1; J: TRBJ2-6; DNA: TGCGCCAGCAGCCAAGATACACGGGTACTCGCTGGGGCCAACGTCCTGACTTTC; CDR3: CASSQDTRVLAGANVLTF
D: TRBD2; size: few; V: TRBV29-1; J: TRBJ2-3; DNA: TGCAGCGTTGTAGGGACTAGCGGCGGCACAGATACGCAGTATTTT; CDR3: CSVVGTSGGTDTQYF
D: .; size: .; V: TRBV7-9; J: TRBJ1-4; DNA: TGTGCCAGCAGCTCGCGCCTCCCTGTCACAGGGAAAGGCCGTGAAAAACTGTTTTTT; CDR3: CASSSRLPVTGKGREKLFF
D: TRBD2; size: .; V: TRBV2; J: TRBJ2-1; DNA: TGTGCCAGCAGGGGGACTAGCCAAGAGCAGTTCTTC; CDR3: CASRGTSQEQFF
D: TRBD2; size: few; V: TRBV28; J: TRBJ2-7; DNA: TGTGCCAGCAGTTTAGGACTAGCCGAGGGCAGCGAGCAGTACTTC; CDR3: CASSLGLAEGSEQYF
D: TRBD1; size: few; V: TRBV4-1; J: TRBJ2-3; DNA: TGCGCCAGCAGCCAAGATGGGGACAGGGTTATGACAGATACGCAGTATTTT; CDR3: CASSQDGDRVMTDTQYF
D: .; size: .; V: TRBV9; J: TRBJ1-2; DNA: TGTGCCAGCAGCGCGTCTTCTACAGCCACGTATGGCTACACCTTC; CDR3: CASSASSTATYGYTF
D: .; size: few; V: TRBV4-2; J: TRBJ1-2; DNA: TGTGCCAGCAGCCAAGTAGTGCCAGGGGATGGCTACACCTTC; CDR3: CASSQVVPGDGYTF
D: .; size: few; V: TRBV7-9; J: TRBJ1-1; DNA: TGTGCCAGCGCCCGGGGGGACACTGAAGCTTTCTTT; CDR3: CASARGDTEAFF
D: .; size: few; V: TRBV6-6; J: TRBJ2-3; DNA: TGTGCCAGCAGTGCTACAGGGGGGGATTCAGATACGCAGTATTTT; CDR3: CASSATGGDSDTQYF
D: .; size: .; V: TRBV28; J: TRBJ1-5; DNA: TGTGCCAGCAGTTCCAATGAGCCCCAGCATTTT; CDR3: CASSSNEPQHF
D: .; size: .; V: TRBV29-1; J: TRBJ1-2; DNA: TGCAGCGTTGTGAGGGTCTTACGTGGCTACACCTTC; CDR3: CSVVRVLRGYTF
D: .; size: few; V: TRBV7-2; J: TRBJ2-4; DNA: TGTGCCAGCAGCTTAGTGGCTTTAGCCAAAAACATTCAGTACTTC; CDR3: CASSLVALAKNIQYF
D: TRBD1; size: .; V: TRBV9; J: TRBJ1-1; DNA: TGTGCCAGCAGCGCAGGGGGCTTCGGCACTGAAGCTTTCTTT; CDR3: CASSAGGFGTEAFF
D: TRBD1; size: few; V: TRBV6-5; J: TRBJ2-1; DNA: TGTGCCAGCAGTTACGGCGGGACAGGGGGTAATGAGCAGTTCTTC; CDR3: CASSYGGTGGNEQFF
D: .; size: .; V: TRBV2; J: TRBJ1-1; DNA: TGTGCCAGCAGTGGACAGCCTAACACTGAAGCTTTCTTT; CDR3: CASSGQPNTEAFF
D: .; size: few; V: TRBV15; J: TRBJ1-5; DNA: TGTGCCACCAGCCCTCGTAAAAATCAGCCCCAGCATTTT; CDR3: CATSPRKNQPQHF
D: .; size: .; V: TRBV9; J: TRBJ2-7; DNA: TGTGCCAGCAGCGTGGGGCCTATCTCCTACGAGCAGTACTTC; CDR3: CASSVGPISYEQYF
D: .; size: few; V: TRBV6-5; J: TRBJ2-7; DNA: TGTGCCAGCAGACCGTCAGGGGCCGGCTCCTACGAGCAGTACTTC; CDR3: CASRPSGAGSYEQYF
D: .; size: few; V: TRBV9; J: TRBJ2-5; DNA: TGTGCCAGCAGCAGAGGACACGGACAAGAGACCCAGTACTTC; CDR3: CASSRGHGQETQYF
D: TRBD2; size: .; V: TRBV4-2; J: TRBJ2-1; DNA: TGTGCCAGCAGCCTCCAGGCTAGCGGGAGGGCCGACTACAATGAGCAGTTCTTC; CDR3: CASSLQASGRADYNEQFF
D: TRBD2; size: few; V: TRBV28; J: TRBJ2-1; DNA: TGTGCCAGCAGTACTAGCGGGAGGGGTGAGGCTGAGCAGTTCTTC; CDR3: CASSTSGRGEAEQFF
D: TRBD1; size: .; V: TRBV19; J: TRBJ2-2; DNA: TGTGCCACCACGCTGGGGGACAGCCTAAACACCGGGGAGCTGTTTTTT; CDR3: CATTLGDSLNTGELFF
D: .; size: few; V: TRBV11-2; J: TRBJ2-1; DNA: TGTGCCAGCAGCTTTGGGGGCCCCGGTAATGAGCAGTTCTTC; CDR3: CASSFGGPGNEQFF
D: .; size: few; V: TRBV5-1; J: TRBJ1-1; DNA: TGCGCCAGCAGCTTGGGGCAGGGGAGGGACACTGAAGCTTTCTTT; CDR3: CASSLGQGRDTEAFF
D: TRBD1; size: few; V: TRBV4-2; J: TRBJ2-5; DNA: TGTGCCAGCAGCCAACAATACAGGGGCCAAGAGACCCAGTACTTC; CDR3: CASSQQYRGQETQYF
D: TRBD1; size: few; V: TRBV6-6; J: TRBJ2-3; DNA: TGTGCCAGCAGTTACGGGGACAGGGACGCCACAGATACGCAGTATTTT; CDR3: CASSYGDRDATDTQYF
D: .; size: .; V: TRBV7-9; J: TRBJ2-2; DNA: TGTGCCAGCAGCTCAATGGACTTACCTGGCGGGGAGCTGTTTTTT; CDR3: CASSSMDLPGGELFF
D: TRBD1; size: .; V: TRBV29-1; J: TRBJ1-1; DNA: TGCAGCGTTGGACAGGGACGGACTGAAGCTTTCTTT; CDR3: CSVGQGRTEAFF
D: TRBD2; size: .; V: TRBV9; J: TRBJ2-5; DNA: TGTGCCAGCAGCGTAGGGGGACTAGCGGGGGAAGAGACCCAGTACTTC; CDR3: CASSVGGLAGEETQYF
D: .; size: .; V: TRBV2; J: TRBJ1-5; DNA: TGTGCCAGTAAATCAGGGCCGTCTCTCAGCAATCAGCCCCAGCATTTT; CDR3: CASKSGPSLSNQPQHF
D: .; size: few; V: TRBV19; J: TRBJ2-2; DNA: TGTGCCAGTAGGGACGGGACACGTAACACCGGGGAGCTGTTTTTT; CDR3: CASRDGTRNTGELFF
D: .; size: .; V: TRBV28; J: TRBJ2-7; DNA: TGTGCCAGCAGTTTAGGAGACTACGAGCAGTACTTC; CDR3: CASSLGDYEQYF
D: TRBD2; size: few; V: TRBV5-1; J: TRBJ2-1; DNA: TGCGCCAGCAACGGACTAGCGGGGAACAATGAGCAGTTCTTC; CDR3: CASNGLAGNNEQFF
D: TRBD2; size: few; V: TRBV4-3; J: TRBJ2-3; DNA: TGCGCCAGCAGCCAACGGACTAGCGGATATACGCAGTATTTT; CDR3: CASSQRTSGYTQYF
D: .; size: few; V: TRBV4-3; J: TRBJ2-1; DNA: TGCGCCAGCAGCCAAGAGATCGGCGACAACAGCTACAATGAGCAGTTCTTC; CDR3: CASSQEIGDNSYNEQFF
D: .; size: few; V: TRBV29-1; J: TRBJ1-2; DNA: TGCAGCGTTGAACCACGGCAAAGCGACTATGGCTACACCTTC; CDR3: CSVEPRQSDYGYTF
D: TRBD2; size: .; V: TRBV7-9; J: TRBJ2-1; DNA: TGTGCCAGCAGCTTGGGCGGGAGCGATGAGCAGTTCTTC; CDR3: CASSLGGSDEQFF
D: .; size: .; V: TRBV9; J: TRBJ2-3; DNA: TGTGCCAGCAGCGTGAGGCTAGAGGGAGATACGCAGTATTTT; CDR3: CASSVRLEGDTQYF
D: TRBD2; size: few; V: TRBV5-4; J: TRBJ2-2; DNA: TGTGCCAGCAGGCCGGGACTAGCGGGAGGGCCGTACACCGGGGAGCTGTTTTTT; CDR3: CASRPGLAGGPYTGELFF
D: TRBD1; size: .; V: TRBV7-9; J: TRBJ2-3; DNA: TGTGCCAGCAACTTGGACAGGGGGCAGGATACGCAGTATTTT; CDR3: CASNLDRGQDTQYF
D: .; size: .; V: TRBV4-3; J: TRBJ1-3; DNA: TGCGCCAGCAGTCGCGACAGCGGGGAAGGAAACACCATATATTTT; CDR3: CASSRDSGEGNTIYF
D: TRBD1; size: .; V: TRBV6-4; J: TRBJ2-7; DNA: TGTGCCAGCACCAAACCCGGGACAGGGCCCTACGAGCAGTACTTC; CDR3: CASTKPGTGPYEQYF
D: TRBD2; size: .; V: TRBV9; J: TRBJ2-1; DNA: TGTGCCAGCAGCGGCGGGAGCCGCAATGAGCAGTTCTTC; CDR3: CASSGGSRNEQFF
D: .; size: .; V: TRBV4-3; J: TRBJ1-2; DNA: TGCGCCAGCAGCCAGGTACAGGTTAACTATGGCTACACCTTC; CDR3: CASSQVQVNYGYTF
D: TRBD2; size: few; V: TRBV7-3; J: TRBJ2-3; DNA: TGTGCCAGCAGCTCCTCCCCAGCGGGAGGGCCCACAGATACGCAGTATTTT; CDR3: CASSSSPAGGPTDTQYF
D: .; size: few; V: TRBV7-9; J: TRBJ1-1; DNA: TGTGCCAGCAGCTTAGGAGGGGGGGGCCTGAACACTGAAGCTTTCTTT; CDR3: CASSLGGGGLNTEAFF
D: .; size: .; V: TRBV5-1; J: TRBJ2-2; DNA: TGCGCCAGCAGCTTCGAAGAAACGAGACTCACCGGGGAGCTGTTTTTT; CDR3: CASSFEETRLTGELFF
D: TRBD1; size: .; V: TRBV5-1; J: TRBJ2-3; DNA: TGCGCCAGCAGGCGGACAGGGGAGTCAGATACGCAGTATTTT; CDR3: CASRRTGESDTQYF
D: .; size: .; V: TRBV4-3; J: TRBJ1-2; DNA: TGCGCCAGCAGCCCGACCGGTGGAGCTGCTATTGGCTACACCTTC; CDR3: CASSPTGGAAIGYTF
D: TRBD1; size: .; V: TRBV2; J: TRBJ1-5; DNA: TGTGCCAGCAGCGAGACAGGGAGGAATCAGCCCCAGCATTTT; CDR3: CASSETGRNQPQHF
D: .; size: .; V: TRBV5-6; J: TRBJ2-1; DNA: TGTGCCAGCAGCTTCGGGGCTAGCTTGGAGCGGGCATATGAGCAGTTCTTC; CDR3: CASSFGASLERAYEQFF
D: TRBD2; size: few; V: TRBV7-2; J: TRBJ2-7; DNA: TGTGCCAGCAGCTTAAGAAGCGGGGGAGCCTACGAGCAGTACTTC; CDR3: CASSLRSGGAYEQYF
D: .; size: few; V: TRBV11-3; J: TRBJ2-7; DNA: TGTGCCAGCAGCCCCGGGTGGTCCTACGAGCAGTACTTC; CDR3: CASSPGWSYEQYF
D: .; size: few; V: TRBV29-1; J: TRBJ2-7; DNA: TGCAGCGCCGCTAATCAGGGCGCCGAGCAGTACTTC; CDR3: CSAANQGAEQYF
D: .; size: few; V: TRBV6-5; J: TRBJ1-4; DNA: TGTGCCTCCAGGGCCGGTTTGGCTGAAAAACTGTTTTTT; CDR3: CASRAGLAEKLFF
D: .; size: .; V: TRBV30; J: TRBJ2-1; DNA: TGTGCCCTGTCCACTAGGGCCAATGAGCAGTTCTTC; CDR3: CALSTRANEQFF
D: .; size: few; V: TRBV5-1; J: TRBJ1-6; DNA: TGCGCCAGCACCAAAACAGGGAAGGATTCACCCCTCCACTTT; CDR3: CASTKTGKDSPLHF